Below, 25 T cell receptor beta chains from the same sample are listed, as sequenced in a study of blood T cell repertoires in COVID-19. Method: immunoSEQ multiplex PCR; TCRdb's copy keeps in-frame clones and lacks some. The repertoire consists of some 340,000 clones, with about 90% occurring once and the leading ten covering over 4%. Sequenced sample: PBMCs or T cells enriched from blood (not recorded which). These TCRs come from a woman in her twenties or thirties who had recovered from COVID-19.

This chain connects TRBV6-1 to TRBJ1-3; possibly TRBD1 for D (5 bases). Germline V CDR1 and CDR2: MNHNS, SASEGT. Trimming stripped 1 base from V and 5 bases from J, with 9 bases between. This CDR3 is 14 amino acids long. The CDR3 DNA reads as TGTGCCAGCAGTGAAGGTGGGGCCCGAAACACCATATATTTT. Protein product: CASSEGGARNTIYF.

The chain joins TRBV14 to TRBJ2-3, with D possibly TRBD2 on 5 matching bases. V lost 4 bases and J 2 bases, leaving 13 bases between the germline ends. The CDR3 covers 15 residues. Germline V gene data show CDR1 as SGHDN and CDR2 as FVKESK. CDR3 amino acids: CASSLGLQLTDTQYF. CDR3 bases: TGTGCCAGCAGCCTCGGACTCCAGCTCACAGATACGCAGTATTTT. Full variable domain (missing parts from reference TRBV14 and TRBJ2-3): EAGVTQFPSHSVIEKGQTVTLRCDPISGHDNLYWYRRVMGKEIKFLLHFVKESKQDESGMPNNRFLAERTGGTYSTLKVQPAELEDSGVYFCASSLGLQLTDTQYFGPGTRLTVL.

The chain has TRBV19 and TRBJ2-7; D not resolved. Germline V gene data show CDR1 as LNHDA and CDR2 as SQIVND (reference sequence). The V and J ends lost 5 bases and 3 bases respectively, with 5 bases between them. This CDR3 comprises 11 residues. CDR3 nucleotide sequence: TGTGCCAGTAGTTCCTACTACGAGCAGTACTTC. It specifies CASSSYYEQYF.

The J gene is TRBJ1-5, the V gene TRBV28; 7 bases fit TRBD1. This CDR3 is built from 15 residues. Germline CDR1 MDHEN, CDR2 SYDVKM. The junction had 15 bases not matched to a gene; V was cut back by 5 bases and J by 11 bases. For the CDR3, the DNA is TGTGCCAGCAGTCCCCCCGCAGGACAGGCAATTACCCAGCATTTT. Protein: CASSPPAGQAITQHF.

This chain connects TRBV3-1 (or the pseudogene TRBV3-2) to TRBJ2-5; D gene unclear. V lost 1 base to trimming and J lost 5 bases, with 8 bases between them. This CDR3 is 13 amino acids long. CDR1 is LGHDT, CDR2 YNNKEL, per germline (reference sequence). The CDR3 reads CASSQVIFETQYF. In nucleotides, the CDR3 is TGTGCCAGCAGCCAAGTTATTTTTGAGACCCAGTACTTC.

The DNA for the CDR3 is TGCGCCAGCAGCCAAGATGAGAGCCACGAGCAGTACTTC. It yields the protein CASSQDESHEQYF. This chain connects TRBV4-1 to TRBJ2-7; D gene uncertain. Germline CDR1 MGHRA, CDR2 YSYEKL. The germline V and J ends were trimmed by 0 bases and 5 bases, with 8 bases remaining between them. The CDR3 covers 13 residues.

This clone was detected a few times. The J gene is TRBJ1-3, the V gene TRBV7-9, with D hard to call. The CDR3 length is 14 residues. Between the trimmed V and J ends, which lost 1 base and 2 bases, there was a span of 6 bases. Germline V gene data show CDR1 as SEHNR and CDR2 as FQNEAQ (reference sequence). The CDR3, as DNA: TGTGCCAGCAGCTTAGGCACACCTGGAAACACCATATATTTT. This encodes CASSLGTPGNTIYF.

CDR3 in DNA: TGCGCCAGCAGCCAAGTTATCTTCGGAGAGACCCAGTACTTC. It translates to CASSQVIFGETQYF. V is TRBV4-1 and J is TRBJ2-5; D gene ambiguous. The germline gives CDR1 MGHRA, CDR2 YSYEKL. The CDR3 covers 14 residues. V gave up 1 base and J gave up 4 bases, with 10 bases separating them.

The CDR3 DNA is TGTGCCAGCAGCCAAGATAAGGCCGACTGGTGGGAGCAGTTCTTC. This translates into CASSQDKADWWEQFF. The V call is TRBV4-2, the J call TRBJ2-1; D not certain. This CDR3 contains 15 residues. Per the germline V gene, CDR1 is LGHNA and CDR2 is YNFKEQ. The V end lost 0 bases, the J end lost 10 bases, and 16 bases lay between the germline ends.

This clone was recorded a few times. V gene TRBV5-4 combines with J gene TRBJ1-1; D is undetermined. The CDR3 has 13 residues. Germline CDR1 is SGHNT and CDR2 is YYREEE (reference sequence). The V and J ends lost 1 base and 1 base respectively, with 5 bases between them. The CDR3 reads CASSLSWNTEAFF. The CDR3 DNA sequence: TGTGCCAGCAGCTTGTCTTGGAACACTGAAGCTTTCTTT.

The rearrangement uses TRBV10-3 and TRBJ1-2, with D perhaps TRBD1 (5 bases). V was shortened by 2 bases and J by 0 bases, with 25 bases between the two germline ends. The germline V gene encodes CDR1 ENHRY and CDR2 SYGVKD. CDR3 length equals 20 residues. The CDR3 sequence is CAISEGNTGAKPYTNYGYTF. CDR3 in DNA: TGTGCCATCAGTGAGGGAAACACAGGTGCCAAACCCTATACTAACTATGGCTACACCTTC.

The J gene is TRBJ2-3, the V gene TRBV29-1; 9 bases are shared with TRBD1. In germline, CDR1 is SQVTM, CDR2 ANQGSEA. The CDR3 is 18 residues long. J lost 4 bases, V lost 6 bases, and 20 bases had no gene match. CDR3 in DNA: TGCAGCGTGGAAAGTACCACGCCGGGACAGGGCCTCCCAGATACGCAGTATTTT. It translates to CSVESTTPGQGLPDTQYF.

The chain recombines TRBV5-1 with TRBJ2-1, with 11 nucleotides matching TRBD1. The CDR3 is 15 residues long. Germline V gene lookup returns CDR1 SGHRS and CDR2 YFSETQ. Trimming took 3 bases from V and 5 from J; bases not matched to a gene: 4. The CDR3 region is CASSSGQGAHNEQFF. For the CDR3, the DNA is TGCGCCAGCAGCTCCGGACAGGGGGCGCACAATGAGCAGTTCTTC. The full variable domain, rest sourced from reference TRBV5-1 and TRBJ2-1, is KAGVTQTPRYLIKTRGQQVTLSCSPISGHRSVSWYQQTPGQGLQFLFEYFSETQRNKGNFPGRFSGRQFSNSRSEMNVSTLELGDSALYLCASSSGQGAHNEQFFGPGTRLTVL.

This chain uses TRBV28 with TRBJ1-4; TRBD1 matches 8 bases. The ends lost 6 bases at V and 8 bases at J; junction bases unmatched: 8. This CDR3 has 14 residues. Germline CDR1 is MDHEN and CDR2 is SYDVKM. The CDR3 spells CASSLDRGREKLFF. The CDR3 DNA is TGTGCCAGCAGCCTCGACAGGGGTAGAGAAAAACTGTTTTTT.

The rearrangement uses TRBV23-1 and TRBJ1-5; 8 nucleotides agree with TRBD1. TRBV23-1 is designated an ORF whose function remains uncertain. V shed 4 bases, J shed 1 base, and the junction held 18 bases outside the gene matches. The CDR3 totals 20 residues. This CDR3 is CASSPRGRTGRRRSNQPQHF. CDR3 nucleotides: TGCGCCAGCAGTCCTCGGGGAAGGACAGGGAGACGAAGGAGCAATCAGCCCCAGCATTTT.

The chain links TRBV6-5 to TRBJ1-2; TRBD1 matches 8 bases. The CDR3 is 14 amino acids. From germline, CDR1 is MNHEY and CDR2 SVGAGI. Germline trimming cut 4 bases from V and 8 bases from J; bases unmatched to any gene: 9. CDR3 sequence: CASSFPDRDRGYTF. The CDR3, as DNA: TGTGCCAGCAGTTTCCCAGACAGGGACAGGGGCTACACCTTC.

This chain uses TRBV23-1 with TRBJ1-5; no firm D call. TRBV23-1 is an open reading frame, and its role is uncertain. The CDR3 has 13 amino acids. V was trimmed by 4 bases and J by 4 bases, leaving 8 bases between them. The CDR3 DNA reads as TGCGCCAGCAGTCCCATGAGAAATCAGCCCCAGCATTTT. Residues: CASSPMRNQPQHF.

The V and J genes are TRBV30 and TRBJ2-1; 7 bases align to TRBD2. The CDR3 extends over 17 amino acids. Germline trimming cut 2 bases from V and 4 bases from J; bases unmatched to any gene: 14. Germline V gives CDR1 GTSNPN, CDR2 SVGIG (reference sequence). CDR3 nucleotide sequence: TGTGCCTGGAGTCCAACTACGGGGCGGGGGAGGTACAATGAGCAGTTCTTC. Its protein is CAWSPTTGRGRYNEQFF.

The V and J genes are TRBV19 and TRBJ1-4; TRBD1 matches 10 bases. The length of the CDR3 is 14 residues. Germline-derived CDR1 and CDR2 are LNHDA and SQIVND (reference sequence). V was pared by 5 bases and J by 10 bases, with 7 bases of the junction left unmatched. CDR3 region: CASSPGTGVGKLFF. As DNA, the CDR3 is TGTGCCAGTAGTCCCGGGACAGGGGTCGGAAAACTGTTTTTT.

This rearrangement joins TRBV28 to TRBJ1-1; 9 nucleotides agree with TRBD1. This CDR3 region has 16 residues. Germline trimming cut 3 bases from V and 1 base from J; bases unmatched to any gene: 6. The germline V gene has CDR1 MDHEN and CDR2 SYDVKM. CDR3 amino acids: CASSFKQGARNTEAFF. The CDR3 DNA is TGTGCCAGCAGTTTCAAACAGGGGGCCAGGAACACTGAAGCTTTCTTT.

CDR3 sequence: CASSLRRGNEKLFF. As DNA, the CDR3 is TGCGCCAGCAGCTTACGCAGGGGGAATGAAAAACTGTTTTTT. The V call is TRBV5-1, the J call TRBJ1-4; 7 bases are a match to TRBD1. V gave up 2 bases and J gave up 5 bases; unmatched junction bases: 3. Per the germline V gene, CDR1 is SGHRS and CDR2 is YFSETQ. The CDR3 sequence is 14 residues long.

The chain combines TRBV4-2 with TRBJ1-3; D not certain. V lost 6 bases, J lost 1 base, and 13 bases lay in between. The CDR3 runs to 15 residues. CDR1 is LGHNA, CDR2 YNFKEQ, per germline. The CDR3 sequence is CASRTQGGSGNTIYF. The CDR3 DNA follows: TGTGCCAGCAGGACGCAAGGAGGGTCTGGAAACACCATATATTTT.

This chain links TRBV4-1 with TRBJ1-4; TRBD1 agrees at 9 bases. From germline, CDR1 is MGHRA and CDR2 YSYEKL. Losses at the gene ends were 0 bases for V and 8 bases for J; bases not matched to a gene: 7. This CDR3 is 16 amino acids long. The CDR3 here is CASSQDYTGGLEKLFF. DNA for the CDR3: TGCGCCAGCAGCCAAGATTATACAGGGGGCTTGGAAAAACTGTTTTTT.

The chain links TRBV25-1 to TRBJ1-1, with D hard to call. The CDR3 length is 16 residues. From germline, CDR1 is MGHDK and CDR2 SYGVNS. Between the trimmed V and J ends, which lost 4 bases and 8 bases, there was a span of 23 bases. CDR3 coding DNA: TGTGCCAGCAGTGGTTTCCTCGGTTCGGAAGCGCCAGAAGCTTTCTTT. It encodes CASSGFLGSEAPEAFF.

V gene TRBV5-1 combines with J gene TRBJ2-7, with TRBD1 matching 11 bases. CDR1 and CDR2 (germline): SGHRS, YFSETQ. CDR3 size: 14 residues. V lost 4 bases to trimming and J lost 6 bases; unmatched junction nucleotides: 6. As DNA, the CDR3 is TGCGCCAGCAGCCAGGGACAGGGGGTTGGCGAGCAGTACTTC. Encoded protein: CASSQGQGVGEQYF.